This is a list of T cell receptor beta chains from one sample in a study of CD8+ T cells in alopecia areata. Here immunoSEQ multiplex PCR was the method, and the copy in TCRdb shows in-frame clones only, minus some. Altogether under 150,000 clones are present, around three fifths being singletons, with the ten largest covering 3% to 4%. The sample was CD4+ T cells sorted from blood, taken at week 24, from a patient treated with tofacitinib. These TCRs come from a human donor with alopecia areata. Each CDR3 is given with its conserved first and last residue.

J gene | V gene | CDR3 protein
TRBJ2-7 | TRBV14 | CASSQEWARGLSEQYF
TRBJ1-2 | TRBV29-1 | CSVDALTGDAGYTF
TRBJ2-2 | TRBV7-9 | CASSLWGGTGELFF
TRBJ1-2 | TRBV6-4 | CASSDSLRDGTDGYTF
TRBJ1-2 | TRBV18 | CASSPGQISNYGYTF
TRBJ1-1 | TRBV5-4 | CASSFLTQNTEAFF
TRBJ1-2 | TRBV29-1 | CSVDVTGANYGYTF
TRBJ1-1 | TRBV25-1 | CASSSDPGKSTEAFF
TRBJ1-2 | TRBV29-1 | CSVSRLLNYGYTF
TRBJ2-7 | TRBV30 | CAWTSGGYEQYF
TRBJ1-2 | TRBV29-1 | CSVGEDGFGYTF
TRBJ1-6 | TRBV15 | CATSRDIEAKSPLHF
TRBJ2-7 | TRBV7-6 | CASSLGGQGYEQYF
TRBJ1-1 | TRBV7-7 | CASSLHQNTEAFF
TRBJ2-3 | TRBV9 | CASSVGVGGGTDTQYF
TRBJ1-6 | TRBV4-2 | CASSQEPGQNSPLHF
TRBJ2-3 | TRBV7-9 | CASSRTSGTARTDTQYF
TRBJ2-2 | TRBV29-1 | CSGGTGRNTGELFF
TRBJ1-1 | TRBV7-9 | CASSLLTGSEAFF
TRBJ2-5 | TRBV5-1 | CASSYGQVGETQYF
TRBJ2-5 | TRBV30 | CAWSGAGETQYF
TRBJ2-1 | TRBV5-1 | CASSLDGHSSYNEQFF
TRBJ1-3 | TRBV11-2 | CASRTGTGSSGNTIYF
TRBJ1-1 | TRBV19 | CASSPTQGKGTEAFF
TRBJ2-3 | TRBV7-2 | CASRASAADTQYF
TRBJ1-4 | TRBV7-9 | CASSFGVKLFF